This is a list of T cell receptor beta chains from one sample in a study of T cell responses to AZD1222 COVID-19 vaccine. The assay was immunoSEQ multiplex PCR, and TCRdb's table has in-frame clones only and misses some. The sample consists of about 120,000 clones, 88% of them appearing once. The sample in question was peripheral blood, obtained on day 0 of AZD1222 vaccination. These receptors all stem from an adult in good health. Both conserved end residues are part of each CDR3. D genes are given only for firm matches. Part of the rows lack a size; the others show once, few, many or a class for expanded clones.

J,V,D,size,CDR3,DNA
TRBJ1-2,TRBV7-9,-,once,CASRREGNYGYTF,TGTGCCAGCAGACGAGAGGGGAACTATGGCTACACCTTC
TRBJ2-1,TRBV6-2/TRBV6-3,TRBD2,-,CASSYAWRGGSEQFF,TGTGCCAGCAGTTACGCCTGGCGGGGGGGCAGTGAGCAGTTCTTC
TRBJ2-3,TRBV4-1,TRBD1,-,CASSQRQGADTQYF,TGCGCCAGCAGCCAACGACAGGGGGCAGATACGCAGTATTTT
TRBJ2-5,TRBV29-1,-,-,CSVDQGLVRTQYF,TGCAGCGTGGACCAGGGGCTGGTGCGGACCCAGTACTTC
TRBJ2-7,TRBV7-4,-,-,CASNFPSGTRSSYEQYF,TGTGCCAGCAACTTCCCGTCCGGGACCAGGAGCTCCTACGAGCAGTACTTC
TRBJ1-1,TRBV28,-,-,CASSLPANTEAFF,TGTGCCAGCAGTTTACCAGCAAACACTGAAGCTTTCTTT
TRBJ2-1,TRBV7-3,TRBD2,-,CASSVKSGGAIYEQFF,TGTGCCAGCAGCGTCAAAAGCGGGGGGGCGATCTATGAGCAGTTCTTC
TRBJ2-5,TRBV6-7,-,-,CASSYSGPRFLSHPWARETQYF,TGTGCCAGCAGTTACTCGGGCCCCAGGTTTCTTAGTCACCCCTGGGCAAGAGAGACCCAGTACTTC
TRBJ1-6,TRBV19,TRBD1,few,CASRNRGAAPLHF,TGTGCCAGTAGAAACAGGGGTGCGGCACCCCTCCACTTT
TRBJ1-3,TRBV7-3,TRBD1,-,CASSPGQSAGNTIYF,TGTGCCAGCAGTCCGGGACAGTCGGCTGGAAACACCATATATTTT
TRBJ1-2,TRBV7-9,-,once,CASSPTGYGYTF,TGTGCCAGCAGCCCGACAGGCTACGGCTACACCTTC
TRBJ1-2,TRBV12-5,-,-,CASGFQGGYGYTF,TGTGCTAGTGGTTTCCAAGGGGGCTATGGCTACACCTTC
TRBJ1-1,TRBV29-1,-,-,CSVEPLSALNTEAFF,TGCAGCGTTGAACCCCTTAGCGCCCTGAACACTGAAGCTTTCTTT
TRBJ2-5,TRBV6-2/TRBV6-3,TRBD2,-,CASSVTSGDQETQYF,TGTGCCAGCAGCGTGACTAGCGGAGATCAAGAGACCCAGTACTTC
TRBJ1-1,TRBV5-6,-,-,CASSLEQGKLHTEAFF,TGTGCCAGCAGCTTGGAGCAGGGTAAGTTGCACACTGAAGCTTTCTTT
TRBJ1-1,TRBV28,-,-,CAAGVGNTEAFF,TGTGCCGCAGGTGTCGGCAACACTGAAGCTTTCTTT
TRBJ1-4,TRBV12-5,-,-,CASNAGGEKLFF,TGTGCTAGTAACGCTGGGGGTGAAAAACTGTTTTTT
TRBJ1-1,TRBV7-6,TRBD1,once,CASSLGTGSPPPTNTEAFF,TGTGCCAGCAGCTTAGGGACAGGGTCTCCCCCACCGACTAACACTGAAGCTTTCTTT
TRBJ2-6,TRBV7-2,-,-,CASSLVWTEYSGANVLTF,TGTGCCAGCAGCTTAGTCTGGACCGAGTACTCTGGGGCCAACGTCCTGACTTTC
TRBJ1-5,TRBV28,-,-,CATRDSNQPQHF,TGTGCCACCCGAGACAGCAATCAGCCCCAGCATTTT
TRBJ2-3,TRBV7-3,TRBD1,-,CASSLGQGSETQYF,TGTGCCAGCAGCTTAGGACAGGGGTCGGAAACGCAGTATTTT
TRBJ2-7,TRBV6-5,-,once,CASSYAGKNSPEQYF,TGTGCCAGCAGTTACGCGGGCAAAAATTCGCCCGAGCAGTACTTC
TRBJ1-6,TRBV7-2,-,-,CASSPRVGFYNSPLHF,TGTGCCAGCAGCCCCAGGGTAGGGTTTTATAATTCACCCCTCCACTTT
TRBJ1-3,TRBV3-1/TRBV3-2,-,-,CASSQVPPAGNTIYF,TGTGCCAGCAGCCAAGTACCCCCCGCTGGAAACACCATATATTTT
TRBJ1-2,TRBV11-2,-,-,CASSLDVQIYGYTF,TGTGCCAGCAGCTTAGATGTGCAGATCTATGGCTACACCTTC
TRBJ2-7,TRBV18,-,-,CASINRESSEQYF,TGTGCCAGCATTAACAGGGAATCAAGCGAGCAGTACTTC
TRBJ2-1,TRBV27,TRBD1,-,CASSTGGPVNEQFF,TGTGCCAGCAGTACAGGGGGCCCGGTCAATGAGCAGTTCTTC
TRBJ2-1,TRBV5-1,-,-,CASSFSQGYYNEQFF,TGCGCCAGCAGCTTTTCACAGGGCTATTACAATGAGCAGTTCTTC
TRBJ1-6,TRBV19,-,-,CASSPGHHNSPLHF,TGTGCCAGTAGTCCAGGCCATCATAATTCACCCCTCCACTTT
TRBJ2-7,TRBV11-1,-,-,CASSLAGAHEQYF,TGTGCCAGCAGCTTAGCCGGAGCCCACGAGCAGTACTTC
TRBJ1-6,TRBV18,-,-,CASSPRQEYNSPLHF,TGTGCCAGCTCACCACGGCAGGAGTATAATTCACCCCTCCACTTT
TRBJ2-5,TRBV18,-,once,CASSPLEQGRETQYF,TGTGCCAGCTCACCACTGGAACAGGGTCGGGAGACCCAGTACTTC
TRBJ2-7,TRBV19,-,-,CASSIPGGGPYEQYF,TGTGCCAGTAGTATTCCCGGTGGCGGCCCCTACGAGCAGTACTTC
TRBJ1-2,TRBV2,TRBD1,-,CASSKGQALRGYTF,TGTGCCAGCAGTAAGGGACAGGCCCTGAGGGGCTACACCTTC
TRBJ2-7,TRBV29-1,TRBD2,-,CSVVGSGRVYEQYF,TGCAGCGTCGTCGGTAGCGGGAGAGTCTACGAGCAGTACTTC
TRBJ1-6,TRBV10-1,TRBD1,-,CASKTGWPHYNSPLHF,TGCGCCAGCAAGACAGGGTGGCCTCACTATAATTCACCCCTCCACTTT
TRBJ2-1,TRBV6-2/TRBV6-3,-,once,CASSPPGTTLNEQFF,TGTGCCAGCAGCCCGCCCGGGACAACCCTCAATGAGCAGTTCTTC
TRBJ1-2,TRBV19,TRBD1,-,CASSPRQGLSPNYGYTF,TGTGCCAGTAGTCCAAGACAGGGGCTGAGCCCAAACTATGGCTACACCTTC
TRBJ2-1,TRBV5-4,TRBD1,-,CASSLDRGPYNEQFF,TGTGCCAGCAGCTTGGACAGGGGCCCGTACAATGAGCAGTTCTTC
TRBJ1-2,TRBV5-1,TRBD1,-,CASSSGTGAEGYTF,TGCGCCAGCAGCTCAGGGACAGGGGCGGAAGGCTACACCTTC
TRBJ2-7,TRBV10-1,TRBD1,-,CAKGQGGEQYF,TGCGCCAAGGGACAGGGTGGGGAGCAGTACTTC
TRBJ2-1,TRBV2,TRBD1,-,CASSGQGLAEQFF,TGTGCCTCTTCCGGACAGGGTTTGGCTGAGCAGTTCTTC
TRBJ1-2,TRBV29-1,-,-,CSCSGGNYGYTF,TGCAGCTGTTCGGGGGGAAACTATGGCTACACCTTC
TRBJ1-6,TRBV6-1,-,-,CASSEPRGLRNSPLHF,TGTGCCAGCAGTGAACCCCGTGGGTTAAGGAATTCACCCCTCCACTTT
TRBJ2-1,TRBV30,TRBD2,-,CAWTTSALEQFF,TGTGCCTGGACGACTAGCGCATTAGAGCAGTTCTTC
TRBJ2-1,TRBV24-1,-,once,CATSRSAASYNEQFF,TGTGCCACCAGTCGATCGGCGGCGTCCTACAATGAGCAGTTCTTC
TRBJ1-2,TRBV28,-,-,CASSPGDLYGYTF,TGTGCCAGCAGTCCGGGGGACCTCTATGGCTACACCTTC
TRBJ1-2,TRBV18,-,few,CASSPPGLGSNYGYTF,TGTGCCAGCTCACCACCGGGGTTGGGCAGTAACTATGGCTACACCTTC
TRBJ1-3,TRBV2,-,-,CASSDRIGNTIYF,TGTGCCAGCAGTGACAGGATTGGAAACACCATATATTTT
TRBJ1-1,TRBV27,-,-,CASSLMRGHMNTEAFF,TGTGCCAGCAGTTTAATGAGAGGGCACATGAACACTGAAGCTTTCTTT
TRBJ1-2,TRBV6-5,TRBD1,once,CASSLGQIYGYTF,TGTGCCAGCAGCTTGGGACAGATATATGGCTACACCTTC